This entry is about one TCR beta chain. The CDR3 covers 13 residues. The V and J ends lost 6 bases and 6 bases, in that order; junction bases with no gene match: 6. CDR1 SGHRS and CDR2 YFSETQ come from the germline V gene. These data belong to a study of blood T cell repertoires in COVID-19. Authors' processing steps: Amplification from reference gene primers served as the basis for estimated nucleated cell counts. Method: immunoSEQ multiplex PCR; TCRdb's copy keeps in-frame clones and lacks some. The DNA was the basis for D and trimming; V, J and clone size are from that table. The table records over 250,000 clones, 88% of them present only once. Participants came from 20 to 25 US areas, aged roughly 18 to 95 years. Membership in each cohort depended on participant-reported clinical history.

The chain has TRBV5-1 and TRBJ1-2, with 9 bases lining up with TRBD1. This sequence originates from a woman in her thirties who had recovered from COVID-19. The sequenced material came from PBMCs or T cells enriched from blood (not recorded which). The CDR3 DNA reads TGCGCCAGCACCTGGGACAGGGCTAATGGCTACACCTTC. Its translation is CASTWDRANGYTF.